These 2 T cell receptor beta chains originate from one sample sequenced in a study of blood T cell repertoires in COVID-19. Libraries were prepared by immunoSEQ multiplex PCR; TCRdb keeps only in-frame clonotypes and omits some of them. The sample yields just over 250,000 clones, over 70% seen once. Input material: peripheral blood. These receptors were taken from a woman in her 70s with COVID-19, enrolled during active disease.

The chain combines TRBV3-1 (or the pseudogene TRBV3-2) with TRBJ2-7, with a tentative D call TRBD1 (5 bases). The CDR3 sequence is 15 residues long. Germline-derived CDR1 and CDR2 are LGHDT and YNNKEL (reference sequence). V was pared by 0 bases and J by 0 bases, with 9 bases between. The CDR3 DNA is TGTGCCAGCAGCCAAGATCCAGGGTTCTCCTACGAGCAGTACTTC. Encoded protein: CASSQDPGFSYEQYF.

This clone was picked up a small number of times. The chain links TRBV2 to TRBJ2-7; D is uncertain. Germline V CDR1 and CDR2: SNHLY, FYNNEI. This CDR3 is 15 amino acids long. Between the trimmed V and J ends, which lost 2 bases and 6 bases, there was a span of 17 bases. The CDR3 DNA follows: TGTGCCAGCAGTGAATATTCGGCAGCGTCCGGCGAGCAGTACTTC. It translates to CASSEYSAASGEQYF.